This TCR beta chain was found in a study of cytomegalovirus exposure and HLA in healthy donors. Study-wide findings and caveats: Reportedly, diagnosis of cytomegalovirus status by the classifier showed high specificity and sensitivity. Productive status was seen about 90% or about 30% of the time for most TCR beta V segments in an earlier analysis.

V dropped 2 bases and J dropped 11; count of bases not matched to a gene: 12. The CDR3 runs 16 residues. From germline, CDR1 is MNHNS and CDR2 SASEGT. Comment on this clone: Its antigen remains unknown.

Both 60 Vbeta primers and 13 Jbeta primers went into the PCR. TCRdb's copy holds only in-frame clones and misses some; the assay was immunoSEQ multiplex PCR. The sample lists around 120,000 clones; about four fifths were seen once. This clonotype was sampled from a man younger than 35 in good health and CMV-seronegative. Input material: PBMCs. The chain employs TRBV6-1 and TRBJ2-5; 12 bases map to TRBD2. CDR3 DNA sequence: TGTGCCAGCAGTGAACCGACTAGCGGGAGATCCAAGGGGCAGTACTTC. The encoded protein is CASSEPTSGRSKGQYF.